This T cell receptor (beta chain) derives from a study of immune heterogeneity within non-small cell lung tumors. Study-level information: Tumor histology was classified as squamous cell carcinoma in a few cases, non-squamous carcinoma in over nine and not otherwise specified in 1.

Study-wide results and caveats: Locally, T-cell clonality showed a moderate but significant correlation with tumor mutational burden measured at the same site (R 0.3 to 0.4). Individual patients mostly differed in their high-frequency T-cell receptor beta clonotypes. Within each patient, tumor sites shared identical dominant CDR3 beta clonotypes and also held site-unique high-frequency clones.

Bulk tumor genomic DNA was the template, and each sample received roughly 590 ng. Primary tumors were biopsied several times each, far apart, intraoperatively. It was patients with untreated, newly diagnosed non-small cell lung cancer who underwent curative surgery. For the TCR beta CDR3, multiplex PCR with 32 V and 13 J primers performed the amplification. TCRdb re-derived calls from the multiplex PCR reads in MiXCR, one entry per CDR3 protein. Of some 31,000 distinct CDR3 sequences listed, less than 35% are singletons. The germline V and J ends were trimmed by 9 bases and 9 bases, with 18 bases remaining between them. CDR3 length equals 13 residues. Germline-derived CDR1 and CDR2 are SNHLY and FYNNEI. This clonotype was seen many times. Its antigen is not known.

The chain is built from TRBV2 and TRBJ1-5; D perhaps matches TRBD1 (5 bases). The clonotype comes from a man aged 40-55 years with non-small cell lung cancer. What was sequenced was lung tumor tissue. The CDR3 loop is CASSGTAEGPQHF. The CDR3 DNA is TGTGCCAGTTCCGGGACGGCCGAAGGGCCCCAGCATTTT.